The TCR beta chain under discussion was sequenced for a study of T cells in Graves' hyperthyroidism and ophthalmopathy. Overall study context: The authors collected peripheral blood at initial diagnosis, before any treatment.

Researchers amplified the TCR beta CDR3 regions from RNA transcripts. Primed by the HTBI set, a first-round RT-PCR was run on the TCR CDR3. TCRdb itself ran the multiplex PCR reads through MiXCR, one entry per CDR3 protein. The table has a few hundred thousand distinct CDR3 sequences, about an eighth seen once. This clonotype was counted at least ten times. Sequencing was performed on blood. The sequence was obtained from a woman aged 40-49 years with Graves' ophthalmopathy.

The CDR3 protein is CASSLVKYNEQFF. CDR3 nucleotide sequence: TGTGCCAGCAGCCTCGTCAAGTACAATGAGCAGTTCTTC. The chain recombines TRBV28 with TRBJ2-1; D gene uncertain. The CDR3 covers 13 residues. The ends were cut back, 6 bases at V and 4 bases at J, with 10 bases in the middle. The V gene's germline CDR1 is MDHEN and CDR2 SYDVKM.